This is a list of T cell receptor beta chains from one sample in a study of blood T cells in healthy people across ages. Via MiXCR, TCRdb re-called the 5' RACE reads, giving one row per CDR3 protein. The repertoire holds around 900,000 distinct CDR3 sequences, with roughly half as singletons. The sequenced sample consisted of blood. The receptor source for this set is a woman aged 55-70 years in good health. Each CDR3 is given with its conserved first and last residue. The D gene is left open where the match is weak. A clone size is listed for some rows: how often the clone was seen (once, few, many), or a class if it is expanded.

NA,NA,TRBJ2-1,TRBV6-1,TGTGCCAGCAAGGACTACATGGGCTACAATGAGCAGTTCTTC,CASKDYMGYNEQFF
NA,once,TRBJ2-5,TRBV28,TGTGCCAGCAGTTTATTCCCCCACAATGAGCAGTACTTC,CASSLFPHNEQYF
NA,NA,TRBJ2-7,TRBV27,TGTGCCAGCAGCTGGGGTGTCTCCTACGAGCAGTACTTC,CASSWGVSYEQYF
NA,NA,TRBJ2-4,TRBV6-2/TRBV6-3,TGTGCCAGCAGTTCCGGAAACTTAAAATGGGTCAAAAACATTCAGTACTTC,CASSSGNLKWVKNIQYF
NA,many,TRBJ2-3,TRBV13,TGTGCCACCCAGGACCGCCGGGACTCAGACACAGATACGCAGTATTTT,CATQDRRDSDTDTQYF
NA,few,TRBJ2-7,TRBV29-1,TGCAGCATACAGGGCGCGAACGAGCAGTACTTC,CSIQGANEQYF
NA,NA,TRBJ1-5,TRBV7-2,TGTGCCAGCAGCCCTCGGCGGAGCAATCAGCCCCAGCATTTT,CASSPRRSNQPQHF
NA,NA,TRBJ1-2,TRBV9,TGTGCCAGCAGCGTAGAGGCAGGGCCTAACTATGGCTACACCTTC,CASSVEAGPNYGYTF
NA,few,TRBJ2-5,TRBV23-1,TGCGCCAGCAGTCAATCGAGCAGGCTGCTACTCCTTCAAGAGACCCAGTACTTC,CASSQSSRLLLLQETQYF
TRBD2,NA,TRBJ2-7,TRBV7-9,TGTGCCAGCAGCCACGCCAGCGGGGATCAAGAGGCCCAGTACTTC,CASSHASGDQEAQYF
TRBD2,NA,TRBJ2-1,TRBV7-9,TGTGCCTGCAGCTTACCACTAGCGGGAGGGAAGAGTGAGCAGTTCTTC,CACSLPLAGGKSEQFF
TRBD2,NA,TRBJ2-7,TRBV5-5,TGTGCCAGCAGCGCCGGGACTAGCATCCACGAGCAGTACTTC,CASSAGTSIHEQYF
TRBD1,NA,TRBJ2-7,TRBV5-1,TGCGCCAGCAGCTTGGGGGACAGCGCTTACGAGCAGTACTTC,CASSLGDSAYEQYF
TRBD2,few,TRBJ2-1,TRBV30,TGTGCCTGGAGTTCTAGCGGGAGAGGGTACAATGAGCAGTTCTTC,CAWSSSGRGYNEQFF
NA,NA,TRBJ1-5,TRBV2,TGTGCCAGCAGGGGAACTAGGGCTAGCAATCAGCCCCAGCATTTT,CASRGTRASNQPQHF
TRBD1,NA,TRBJ1-4,TRBV15,TGTGCCACCAGACGAGTCCCGGGACAGGGTCGAGACGAAAAACTGTTTTTT,CATRRVPGQGRDEKLFF
NA,NA,TRBJ2-5,TRBV7-2,TGTGCCAGCAGCTTAGGACGTGGGACACATCAAGGGACCCAGTACTTC,CASSLGRGTHQGTQYF
TRBD2,few,TRBJ2-7,TRBV2,TGTGCCAGCAGTGCCTCGGGACTAGGACCCTACGAGCAGTACTTC,CASSASGLGPYEQYF
TRBD2,NA,TRBJ2-7,TRBV20-1,TGCAGTGCTAGGGTGACTAGCGGGAGGTTTAACGAGCAGTACTTC,CSARVTSGRFNEQYF
NA,NA,TRBJ2-5,TRBV9,TGTGCCAGCAGCGCCCACGGGACAAACCAAGAGACCCAGTACTTC,CASSAHGTNQETQYF
NA,NA,TRBJ2-3,TRBV10-2,TGCGCCAGCAGTGGAGGGGGAAGCCCAGATACGCAGTATTTT,CASSGGGSPDTQYF
NA,NA,TRBJ1-6,TRBV28,TGTGCCAGCAGTTCCCCCGGGAGGGGAGGGAATTCACCCCTCCACTTT,CASSSPGRGGNSPLHF
NA,once,TRBJ2-7,TRBV20-1,TGCAGTGCTTCGGACGGAAACTACGAGCAGTACTTC,CSASDGNYEQYF
TRBD1,NA,TRBJ2-7,TRBV11-2,TGTGCCAGCAGCTTAACCGAAGGACAGGGCTTTGATGAGCAGTACTTC,CASSLTEGQGFDEQYF
TRBD2,NA,TRBJ2-1,TRBV7-2,TGTGCCAGCAGCTCCACTAGCGGTTCCTACAATGAGCAGTTCTTC,CASSSTSGSYNEQFF
TRBD1,few,TRBJ2-7,TRBV5-1,TGCGCCAGCAGCTTGGCACAGGGGGCCTCGAGCGAGCAGTACTTC,CASSLAQGASSEQYF